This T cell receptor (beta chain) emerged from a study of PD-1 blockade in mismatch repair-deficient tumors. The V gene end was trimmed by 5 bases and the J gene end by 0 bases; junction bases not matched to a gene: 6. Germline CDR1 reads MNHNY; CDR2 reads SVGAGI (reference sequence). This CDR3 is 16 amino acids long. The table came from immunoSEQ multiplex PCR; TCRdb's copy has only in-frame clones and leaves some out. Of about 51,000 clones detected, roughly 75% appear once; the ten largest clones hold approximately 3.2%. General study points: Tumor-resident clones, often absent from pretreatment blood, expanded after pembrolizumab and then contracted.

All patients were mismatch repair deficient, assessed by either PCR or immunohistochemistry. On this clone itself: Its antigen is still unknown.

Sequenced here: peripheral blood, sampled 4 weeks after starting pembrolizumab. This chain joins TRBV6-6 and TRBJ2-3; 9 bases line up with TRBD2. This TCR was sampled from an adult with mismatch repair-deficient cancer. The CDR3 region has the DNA TGTGCCAGCAGTCGCTTAACTAGCGGGAGCACAGATACGCAGTATTTT. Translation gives CASSRLTSGSTDTQYF.